Listed below are T cell receptor beta chains from one sample, sequenced in a study of radiotherapy plus CTLA-4 blockade in lung cancer. Clones were sequenced by immunoSEQ multiplex PCR, and TCRdb holds only the in-frame ones, with some missing. The repertoire includes tens of thousands of clones, around 79% of them detected once, and 20% to 25% sits in the top ten. The source was peripheral blood, collected from a patient treated with radiotherapy plus ipilimumab. These receptors were obtained from a human donor with non-small cell lung cancer that progressed on radiotherapy plus ipilimumab. Both conserved end residues are part of each CDR3. The D gene is left open where the match is weak. Clone size is not always given. Where it is, it says once, few, many or a class for expanded clones.

.	.	TRBV28	TRBJ2-7	TGTGCCAGCGGACCCGGGACTCCCCTCTACGAGCAGTACTTC	CASGPGTPLYEQYF
.	.	TRBV6-1	TRBJ2-2	TGTGCCAGCAGTGAAGCGGCCAGGGTTTATCACACCGGGGAGCTGTTTTTT	CASSEAARVYHTGELFF
.	TRBD2	TRBV19	TRBJ2-3	TGTGCCAGTAGCCGACTAGCGGGAATATACACAGATACGCAGTATTTT	CASSRLAGIYTDTQYF
.	.	TRBV28	TRBJ1-1	TGTGCCAGCAGTTTAGGGGGGGGAAAGATCGCGCGAAGGGATTCTGAAGCTTTCTTT	CASSLGGGKIARRDSEAFF
.	TRBD1	TRBV2	TRBJ1-1	TGTGCCAGCAGTGGGGACAGGGGGACCAATGCCATGAACACTGAAGCTTTCTTT	CASSGDRGTNAMNTEAFF
.	.	TRBV7-9	TRBJ2-5	TGTGCCAGCAGGAGTCCCAGGGGTCAAGAGACCCAGTACTTC	CASRSPRGQETQYF
once	.	TRBV28	TRBJ2-7	TGTGCCAGCAGTTTGAGTTTGTACAGCAACTACGAGCAGTACTTC	CASSLSLYSNYEQYF
.	.	TRBV18	TRBJ1-2	TGTGCCAGCTCACCCAGGACCAACTATGGCTACACCTTC	CASSPRTNYGYTF
.	.	TRBV27	TRBJ2-7	TGTGCCAGCAAGCAGGGTGATCGCTACGAGCAGTACTTC	CASKQGDRYEQYF
.	.	TRBV4-2	TRBJ2-7	TGTGCCAGCAGCCCCGCGTCTACCTTGGGAGTCGAGCAGTACTTC	CASSPASTLGVEQYF
.	TRBD1	TRBV11-1	TRBJ2-3	TGTGCCAGCAGCTACCGGGACAGCGCAGATACGCAGTATTTT	CASSYRDSADTQYF
.	.	TRBV7-9	TRBJ1-1	TGTGCCAGCAGCTTAAACTGGTCCCCGAACACTGAAGCTTTCTTT	CASSLNWSPNTEAFF
.	.	TRBV5-4	TRBJ1-2	TGTGCCAGCAGCTCGGACCCCCTGCCTGCGGGGGGCCCAGCTAACTATGGCTACACCTTC	CASSSDPLPAGGPANYGYTF
.	TRBD1	TRBV5-1	TRBJ2-1	TGCGCCAGCAGCCGGACAGGGATGGTACTGAATGAGCAGTTCTTC	CASSRTGMVLNEQFF
.	TRBD1	TRBV6-5	TRBJ1-2	TGTGCCAGCAGTTACGGGACAGGGAGTTATGGCTACACCTTC	CASSYGTGSYGYTF
.	TRBD2	TRBV2	TRBJ2-2	TGTGCCAGCAAGCTTAATACCCACAGTTGGGGGAGGGCCGGGGAGCTGTTTTTT	CASKLNTHSWGRAGELFF
.	.	TRBV5-6	TRBJ1-3	TGTGCCAGCAGCTGGGGACCGAGCAATGTAAACACCATATATTTT	CASSWGPSNVNTIYF
.	.	TRBV5-1	TRBJ2-7	TGCGCCAGCAGCAGCGACACCTCCTACGAGCAGTACTTC	CASSSDTSYEQYF
once	.	TRBV19	TRBJ1-2	TGTGCCAGTAGTAACCGGCGGGGGTCAGGACATGGCTACACCTTC	CASSNRRGSGHGYTF
once	TRBD1	TRBV2	TRBJ2-3	TGTGCCAGCAGTGCTAACAGGGGTGGAGATACGCAGTATTTT	CASSANRGGDTQYF
.	TRBD1	TRBV7-8	TRBJ1-5	TGTGCCAGCAGCCCCAGGGGGGGGTATCAGCCCCAGCATTTT	CASSPRGGYQPQHF
.	TRBD1	TRBV5-1	TRBJ2-7	TGCGCCAGCGGACAGGGGTTTGGGGACTACGAGCAGTACTTC	CASGQGFGDYEQYF
few	TRBD2	TRBV6-5	TRBJ2-3	TGTGCCAGCAGAAGGGCGGGGGGCCTCAATACGCAGTATTTT	CASRRAGGLNTQYF
.	.	TRBV9	TRBJ2-7	TGTGCCAGCAGCACACCCTTCTTAGACGAGCAGTACTTC	CASSTPFLDEQYF
.	TRBD1	TRBV10-3	TRBJ1-1	TGTGCCATCGGCGGACAGGGGATGGACACTGAAGCTTTCTTT	CAIGGQGMDTEAFF
.	.	TRBV2	TRBJ2-2	TGTGCCAGCTCCGTGAGCTTAAACACCGGGGAGCTGTTTTTT	CASSVSLNTGELFF
.	.	TRBV19	TRBJ1-2	TGTGCCAGTACCCCGGACAGCTATGGCTACACCTTC	CASTPDSYGYTF
once	TRBD2	TRBV2	TRBJ2-1	TGTGCCAGCAGTCGGGGGACTAGCGGGGGTGCTTACAATGAGCAGTTCTTC	CASSRGTSGGAYNEQFF
.	.	TRBV15	TRBJ1-5	TGTGCCACCAGCAGAGGCCGGGTACGGCAGCCCCAGCATTTT	CATSRGRVRQPQHF
.	.	TRBV9	TRBJ2-7	TGTGCCAGCAGCGTAGGAATGGGGCTTGGCGAGCAGTACTTC	CASSVGMGLGEQYF
.	.	TRBV5-5	TRBJ2-3	TGTGCCAGCAGTTACTCGGGGGCTAGCACAGATACGCAGTATTTT	CASSYSGASTDTQYF
.	.	TRBV4-2	TRBJ1-1	TGTGCCAGCAGCCTAAACGACAGACTGAACACTGAAGCTTTCTTT	CASSLNDRLNTEAFF
few	.	TRBV13	TRBJ2-3	TGTGCCAGCAGCTTAGGGGGGTACACAGATACGCAGTATTTT	CASSLGGYTDTQYF
.	.	TRBV7-6	TRBJ2-5	TGTGCCAGCAGCCGGAGGACGTGGACGGGGGAGACCCAGTACTTC	CASSRRTWTGETQYF
few	.	TRBV5-1	TRBJ1-4	TGCGCCAGCAGCTTGGCGGGAACTAATGAAAAACTGTTTTTT	CASSLAGTNEKLFF
.	.	TRBV28	TRBJ1-5	TGTGCCAGCAGTACGCCCCGGAAGGGAAGCAATCAGCCCCAGCATTTT	CASSTPRKGSNQPQHF
.	.	TRBV4-3	TRBJ1-5	TGCGCCAGCAGCCAAGAATTAAGTCAGCCCCAGCATTTT	CASSQELSQPQHF
.	TRBD2	TRBV5-1	TRBJ2-1	TGCGCCAGCAGCTCGGGGGGGACTAGGACCAATGAGCAGTTCTTC	CASSSGGTRTNEQFF
.	TRBD1	TRBV5-1	TRBJ2-5	TGCGCCAGCAGCTTGGCGGGACAGGGGGCCGAGACCCAGTACTTC	CASSLAGQGAETQYF
.	TRBD2	TRBV7-2	TRBJ2-7	TGTGCCAGCAGCTTCGGACTAGCGGGGCCCTACGAGCAGTACTTC	CASSFGLAGPYEQYF
once	.	TRBV6-6	TRBJ2-1	TGTGCCAGCACCTCCTCTGGCGGGACTTACAATGAGCAGTTCTTC	CASTSSGGTYNEQFF
.	.	TRBV7-8	TRBJ2-7	TGTGCCAGCAGCTTATGGGGGGCGCGTGTCTACGAGCAGTACTTC	CASSLWGARVYEQYF
.	.	TRBV7-2	TRBJ2-6	TGTGCCAGCAGCTTAGTATTCGGGGCCAACGTCCTGACTTTC	CASSLVFGANVLTF
.	TRBD1	TRBV2	TRBJ1-1	TGTGCCAGCAGTGGGAGACAGGGGAGCACTGAAGCTTTCTTT	CASSGRQGSTEAFF
.	.	TRBV30	TRBJ2-7	TGTGCCTGGAGCCCAGGGGGGGGGTTGTCCGAGCAGTACTTC	CAWSPGGGLSEQYF
.	.	TRBV4-1	TRBJ1-2	TGCGCCAGCAGCCACCCGGGACGGGCTCAGGTGGGCTACACCTTC	CASSHPGRAQVGYTF
.	.	TRBV7-8	TRBJ1-2	TGTGCCAGCAGCTCCTACGGGGGGATCGACTATGGCTACACCTTC	CASSSYGGIDYGYTF
.	.	TRBV9	TRBJ2-1	TGTGCCTCCAACCTCCTCGCATGGGGTGAGCAGTTCTTC	CASNLLAWGEQFF
.	.	TRBV25-1	TRBJ2-7	TGTGCCAGCAGCCCTCCGGTGGCGTTGAAGCAGTACTTC	CASSPPVALKQYF
.	TRBD1	TRBV6-5	TRBJ2-7	TGTGCCAGCAGTTCCCAGTCCGGGACAGAGGGGTACGAGCAGTACTTC	CASSSQSGTEGYEQYF
.	.	TRBV28	TRBJ1-5	TGTGCCAGCAGTGGTGGGTTACTCCATCAGCCCCAGCATTTT	CASSGGLLHQPQHF
.	.	TRBV18	TRBJ2-7	TGTGCCAGCTCTATGGGACGGACCGAGAACTACGAGCAGTACTTC	CASSMGRTENYEQYF
medium-sized	.	TRBV5-4	TRBJ2-3	TGTGCCAGCAGCTTTGGGGGGGCGGATACGCAGTATTTT	CASSFGGADTQYF
once	TRBD2	TRBV27	TRBJ2-3	TGTGCCAGTAGTTTTGAACCAAGCCATAGCGGGAAGACAGATACGCAGTATTTT	CASSFEPSHSGKTDTQYF
few	.	TRBV4-1	TRBJ1-1	TGCGCCAGCAGCCAAATAACGGGTCTCTTGGACACTGAAGCTTTCTTT	CASSQITGLLDTEAFF